The rows below give T cell receptor beta chains drawn from one sample of a study of blood T cell repertoires in COVID-19. TCRdb keeps only in-frame clones here, not all; method: immunoSEQ multiplex PCR. The table has under 350,000 clones, more than 80% seen once; the top ten hold approximately 7.5%. Specimen: peripheral blood. Receptors were obtained from a woman aged 25 to 45 with COVID-19, enrolled during active disease. Each CDR3 is given with its conserved first and last residue. D genes are given only for firm matches. Only some rows state a clone size, as once, few, many or a class for expanded clones.

D gene: -; clone size: -; J gene: TRBJ2-3; V gene: TRBV3-1/TRBV3-2; CDR3 DNA: TGTGCCAGCAGCCAAGTTGGAGGCACAGATACGCAGTATTTT; CDR3 protein: CASSQVGGTDTQYF
D gene: -; clone size: -; J gene: TRBJ2-1; V gene: TRBV24-1; CDR3 DNA: TGTGCCACCAGTGATTCAGGGAATGGTGAGCAGTTCTTC; CDR3 protein: CATSDSGNGEQFF
D gene: -; clone size: few; J gene: TRBJ2-7; V gene: TRBV12-3/TRBV12-4; CDR3 DNA: TGTGCCAGCAGTTCTACCTACGAGCAGTACTTC; CDR3 protein: CASSSTYEQYF
D gene: -; clone size: -; J gene: TRBJ1-1; V gene: TRBV19; CDR3 DNA: TGTGCCAGCCGCCAGGTGGGAGGGGGCACTGAAGCTTTCTTT; CDR3 protein: CASRQVGGGTEAFF
D gene: -; clone size: once; J gene: TRBJ2-3; V gene: TRBV15; CDR3 DNA: TGTGCCACCAGCAGGACTAGAGTGACAGATACGCAGTATTTT; CDR3 protein: CATSRTRVTDTQYF
D gene: -; clone size: -; J gene: TRBJ2-4; V gene: TRBV10-3; CDR3 DNA: TGTGCCATCAGTGAGGCCCCAGGCAAGGACATTCAGTACTTC; CDR3 protein: CAISEAPGKDIQYF
D gene: TRBD2; clone size: -; J gene: TRBJ2-5; V gene: TRBV2; CDR3 DNA: TGTGCCAGCAGGCGACTAGCGGAAGAGACCCAGTACTTC; CDR3 protein: CASRRLAEETQYF
D gene: -; clone size: -; J gene: TRBJ2-7; V gene: TRBV7-8; CDR3 DNA: TGTGCCAGCAGCTTAGGGCCAGACAACTACGAGCAGTACTTC; CDR3 protein: CASSLGPDNYEQYF
D gene: TRBD2; clone size: -; J gene: TRBJ2-7; V gene: TRBV9; CDR3 DNA: TGTGCCAGCAGCGGGCGGGGACTAGCACCCTACGAGCAGTACTTC; CDR3 protein: CASSGRGLAPYEQYF
D gene: TRBD1; clone size: -; J gene: TRBJ1-4; V gene: TRBV6-5; CDR3 DNA: TGTGCCAGCAGGCTGACAGGGGGCAATAATGAGGGACTGTTTTTT; CDR3 protein: CASRLTGGNNEGLFF
D gene: TRBD1; clone size: -; J gene: TRBJ2-1; V gene: TRBV3-1/TRBV3-2; CDR3 DNA: TGTGCCAGCAGCCTTTCGGGACAGACTAATGAGCAGTTCTTC; CDR3 protein: CASSLSGQTNEQFF
D gene: -; clone size: -; J gene: TRBJ1-1; V gene: TRBV30; CDR3 DNA: TGTGCCTGGAGGGGCAGCTTTAACACTGAAGCTTTCTTT; CDR3 protein: CAWRGSFNTEAFF
D gene: -; clone size: once; J gene: TRBJ2-7; V gene: TRBV15; CDR3 DNA: TGTGCCACCAGCGGAGATTTAGAGGTCGAGCAGTACTTC; CDR3 protein: CATSGDLEVEQYF
D gene: TRBD2; clone size: -; J gene: TRBJ2-7; V gene: TRBV5-4; CDR3 DNA: TGTGCCAGCAGCTTGGCCCTGGGACTAGCGGGAGGGAGGAACGAGCAGTACTTC; CDR3 protein: CASSLALGLAGGRNEQYF
D gene: TRBD1; clone size: few; J gene: TRBJ2-3; V gene: TRBV7-8; CDR3 DNA: TGTGCCAGCAGCAGCACAGGGGGCGCGTCGGATACGCAGTATTTT; CDR3 protein: CASSSTGGASDTQYF
D gene: -; clone size: once; J gene: TRBJ1-2; V gene: TRBV27; CDR3 DNA: TGTGCCAGCGGGAGACCAGGGGTTTATGGCTACACCTTC; CDR3 protein: CASGRPGVYGYTF
D gene: TRBD2; clone size: -; J gene: TRBJ2-1; V gene: TRBV5-5; CDR3 DNA: TGTGCCAGCAGCTTAGCGGGAGGGCAATCCTACAATGAGCAGTTCTTC; CDR3 protein: CASSLAGGQSYNEQFF
D gene: TRBD2; clone size: -; J gene: TRBJ2-7; V gene: TRBV2; CDR3 DNA: TGTGCCAGCAGGGGGGGGTACCCATCCTACGAGCAGTACTTC; CDR3 protein: CASRGGYPSYEQYF
D gene: TRBD2; clone size: few; J gene: TRBJ2-7; V gene: TRBV9; CDR3 DNA: TGTGCCAGCAGCGTAGTGGGGGGAGGGCCGGTCGAGCAGTACTTC; CDR3 protein: CASSVVGGGPVEQYF
D gene: TRBD1; clone size: -; J gene: TRBJ2-1; V gene: TRBV14; CDR3 DNA: TGTGCCAGCAGCCTAGAGAGGACAGGGAGAAAGCAGTTCTTC; CDR3 protein: CASSLERTGRKQFF
D gene: -; clone size: once; J gene: TRBJ2-6; V gene: TRBV2; CDR3 DNA: TGTGCCAGCACGAGGGGGGAGGGTTCTGGGGCCAACGTCCTGACTTTC; CDR3 protein: CASTRGEGSGANVLTF
D gene: -; clone size: once; J gene: TRBJ1-1; V gene: TRBV5-4; CDR3 DNA: TGTGCCAGCAGCTCGAGTTTGCTGAACACTGAAGCTTTCTTT; CDR3 protein: CASSSSLLNTEAFF
D gene: TRBD2; clone size: -; J gene: TRBJ2-5; V gene: TRBV5-1; CDR3 DNA: TGCGCCAGCAGCTCCCGGACTAGCGGGTTGGTTGGGGAGACCCAGTACTTC; CDR3 protein: CASSSRTSGLVGETQYF
D gene: TRBD2; clone size: -; J gene: TRBJ2-7; V gene: TRBV10-1; CDR3 DNA: TGCGCCAGCAGTGAGGCTGGACTAGCCCACGAGCAGTACTTC; CDR3 protein: CASSEAGLAHEQYF
D gene: TRBD1; clone size: -; J gene: TRBJ1-1; V gene: TRBV7-3; CDR3 DNA: TGTGCCAGCAGCCCGCTAAACAGGGGAACTGAAGCTTTCTTT; CDR3 protein: CASSPLNRGTEAFF
D gene: TRBD1; clone size: -; J gene: TRBJ1-5; V gene: TRBV19; CDR3 DNA: TGTGCCAGTAGTCTCGACAGGGGTCAGCCCCAGCATTTT; CDR3 protein: CASSLDRGQPQHF
D gene: TRBD2; clone size: -; J gene: TRBJ2-2; V gene: TRBV6-6; CDR3 DNA: TGTGCCAGCATCCGATCCGCTAGCGGGTCTGCGGGGTACACCGGGGAGCTGTTTTTT; CDR3 protein: CASIRSASGSAGYTGELFF
D gene: TRBD2; clone size: -; J gene: TRBJ2-1; V gene: TRBV5-1; CDR3 DNA: TGCGCCAGCAGTCCTAAACTAGCGGGAGCGTACAATGAGCAGTTCTTC; CDR3 protein: CASSPKLAGAYNEQFF
D gene: TRBD1; clone size: once; J gene: TRBJ2-7; V gene: TRBV18; CDR3 DNA: TGTGCCAGCTCACCAGCCGGGACAGTCTCCTACGAGCAGTACTTC; CDR3 protein: CASSPAGTVSYEQYF
D gene: TRBD1; clone size: -; J gene: TRBJ2-7; V gene: TRBV29-1; CDR3 DNA: TGCAGCGTTGAAGGGACAGGTTCCAAGCAGTACTTC; CDR3 protein: CSVEGTGSKQYF
D gene: TRBD2; clone size: -; J gene: TRBJ2-1; V gene: TRBV2; CDR3 DNA: TGTGCCAGAGCGACTAGCCCATTGTTTTACAATGAGCAGTTCTTC; CDR3 protein: CARATSPLFYNEQFF
D gene: -; clone size: -; J gene: TRBJ2-5; V gene: TRBV9; CDR3 DNA: TGTGCCAGCAGCGTCACAGGGGGGGCAGAGACCCAGTACTTC; CDR3 protein: CASSVTGGAETQYF
D gene: TRBD1; clone size: once; J gene: TRBJ1-3; V gene: TRBV19; CDR3 DNA: TGTGCCAGTAGCAGATACCGTGGACAGGGGGATGGAAACACCATATATTTT; CDR3 protein: CASSRYRGQGDGNTIYF